Presented here are 12 T cell receptor beta chains from one specimen sequenced in a study of T-cell memory formation after mild COVID-19. TCRdb called the 5' RACE reads again in MiXCR, with one record for every CDR3 protein. The sample includes some 180,000 distinct CDR3 sequences, approximately 13% of them seen just once. Sequencing was performed on PBMCs or a T cell subset sorted from them (not recorded which). Receptors were obtained from a man in his late teens or twenties who had mild COVID-19 (a few samples of this study predate the infection). Cell type and time point are not known.

This rearrangement joins TRBV6-2 or TRBV6-3 to TRBJ2-3, with 9 bases lining up with TRBD2. Trimming at V came to 1 base and at J to 1 base, leaving 3 bases not matched to a gene. This CDR3 contains 16 residues. In germline, CDR1 is MNHEY, CDR2 SVGEGT. The chain's CDR3 is CASSYFRLAGTDTQYF. DNA of the CDR3: TGTGCCAGCAGTTACTTCAGACTAGCGGGCACAGATACGCAGTATTTT.

This clonotype was counted a few times. J is TRBJ1-6 and V is TRBV7-9, with 8 bases fitting TRBD1. The CDR3 contains 12 residues. CDR1 and CDR2 (germline): SEHNR, FQNEAQ (reference sequence). Trimming took 8 bases from V and 12 from J; bases not matched to a gene: 6. In DNA, the CDR3 is TGTGCCAGCCGGACAGGGCGGGGACCCCTCCACTTT. It yields the protein CASRTGRGPLHF.

This clonotype was counted between two and nine times. The CDR3 DNA reads TGTGCCATCGGTAGGACAGTGGGGAACAATGAGCAGTTCTTC. Translating it yields CAIGRTVGNNEQFF. The chain links TRBV10-3 to TRBJ2-1; D possibly corresponds to TRBD1 (6 bases). Trimming removed 8 bases at V and 5 bases at J, with 16 bases between. The CDR3 is 14 residues long. Germline lookup yields CDR1 ENHRY and CDR2 SYGVKD.

This clonotype has a handful of counts. This rearrangement joins TRBV7-9 to TRBJ1-2; D ambiguous. Germline CDR1 is SEHNR and CDR2 is FQNEAQ (reference sequence). The CDR3 has 14 residues. The V and J ends lost 1 base and 5 bases respectively, with 11 bases between them. Written as DNA, the CDR3 is TGTGCCAGCAGCTTAGGACGGACTGATTATGGCTACACCTTC. Its translation is CASSLGRTDYGYTF.

The table lists this clonotype with a few counts. The chain links TRBV6-6 to TRBJ2-3, with D tentatively TRBD2 (5 bases). Trimming cost V 5 bases and J 4 bases, with 19 bases left between them. This CDR3 contains 16 residues. From germline, CDR1 is MNHNY and CDR2 SVGAGI (reference sequence). The CDR3 DNA reads as TGTGCCAGCAGTACGCGAGAGGGCGTAGTCGCAGATACGCAGTATTTT. As protein: CASSTREGVVADTQYF.

This chain links TRBV6-5 with TRBJ1-4; a possible D gene is TRBD1 (5 bases). CDR1 and CDR2 (germline): MNHEY, SVGAGI. V lost 6 bases and J 2 bases, leaving 13 bases between the germline ends. The CDR3 spans 15 residues. The CDR3 DNA is TGTGCCAGCAGCCCCTCCGGGGGTACTAATGAAAAACTGTTTTTT. It is translated as CASSPSGGTNEKLFF.

The sample holds a few counts of this clonotype. The V and J genes are TRBV25-1 and TRBJ2-7; D is ambiguous. The germline V and J ends were trimmed by 4 bases and 12 bases, with 22 bases remaining between them. Germline loops: CDR1 MGHDK, CDR2 SYGVNS. The CDR3 contains 14 residues. The CDR3 sequence: CASSGTAGAQLPYF. Written as DNA, the CDR3 is TGTGCCAGCAGTGGGACCGCCGGTGCCCAATTGCCGTACTTC.

CDR3 residues: CASSYRPPLRGANVLTF. The DNA of the CDR3 is TGTGCCAGCAGTTACCGTCCACCCTTACGGGGGGCCAACGTCCTGACTTTC. The chain carries TRBV12-3 or TRBV12-4 and TRBJ2-6; no firm D call. Trimming removed 4 bases from V and 4 bases from J, with 17 bases in between. CDR3 size: 17 residues.

This clonotype was seen many times. This chain joins TRBV9 and TRBJ2-3, with a tentative D call TRBD1 (5 bases). Trimming removed 4 bases from V and 4 bases from J, with 16 bases in between. CDR1 and CDR2 (germline): SGDLS, YYNGEE. This CDR3 is built from 15 residues. CDR3 in amino acids: CASSPQGRSPDTQYF. The CDR3 nucleotides are TGTGCCAGCAGCCCCCAGGGTAGAAGCCCAGATACGCAGTATTTT.

There are a few counts of this clonotype. At one of its ends the junction is not consistent with the germline gene, which may arise from a read error. The gene calls are TRBV7-2 and TRBJ1-6; a weak D match, TRBD1 (5 bases). CDR3 length equals 13 residues. The germline gives CDR1 SGHTA, CDR2 FQGNSA. The CDR3 sequence: CASSFEWNRPHHF. The CDR3 DNA follows: TGTGCCAGCAGCTTTGAATGGAACAGGCCCCACCACTTT.

The chain recombines TRBV5-1 with TRBJ1-6; D remains unclear. The length of the CDR3 is 12 residues. The germline V gene has CDR1 SGHRS and CDR2 YFSETQ. V lost 2 bases to trimming and J lost 5 bases, with 2 bases between them. The DNA for the CDR3 is TGCGCCAGCAGCTTCGATAATTCACCCCTCCACTTT. It yields the protein CASSFDNSPLHF. The full variable domain, completed using reference TRBV5-1 and TRBJ1-6, is KAGVTQTPRYLIKTRGQQVTLSCSPISGHRSVSWYQQTPGQGLQFLFEYFSETQRNKGNFPGRFSGRQFSNSRSEMNVSTLELGDSALYLCASSFDNSPLHFGNGTRLTVT.

The chain uses TRBV5-6 and TRBJ2-2; D might be TRBD1 (5 bases). CDR1 SGHDT and CDR2 YYEEEE come from the germline V gene. With 3 bases removed from V and 5 bases from J, the gap between germline ends came to 14 bases. This CDR3 is built from 15 residues. As DNA, the CDR3 is TGTGCCAGCAGCTCCGTCAGGGTGGTTACCGGGGAGCTGTTTTTT. This gives the protein CASSSVRVVTGELFF.